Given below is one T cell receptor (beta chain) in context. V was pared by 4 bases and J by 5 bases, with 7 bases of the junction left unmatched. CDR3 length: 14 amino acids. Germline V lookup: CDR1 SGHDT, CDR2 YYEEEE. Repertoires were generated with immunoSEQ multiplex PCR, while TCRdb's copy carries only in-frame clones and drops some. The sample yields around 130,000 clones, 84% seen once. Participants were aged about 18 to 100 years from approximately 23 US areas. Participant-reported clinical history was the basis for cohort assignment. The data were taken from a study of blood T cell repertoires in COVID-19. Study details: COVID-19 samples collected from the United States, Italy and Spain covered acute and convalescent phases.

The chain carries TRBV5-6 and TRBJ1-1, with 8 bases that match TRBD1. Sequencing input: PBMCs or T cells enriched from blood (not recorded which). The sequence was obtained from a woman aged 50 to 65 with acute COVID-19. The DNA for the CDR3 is TGTGCCAGCAGCGTAGGACAGGGAGGGACTGAAGCTTTCTTT. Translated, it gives CASSVGQGGTEAFF.